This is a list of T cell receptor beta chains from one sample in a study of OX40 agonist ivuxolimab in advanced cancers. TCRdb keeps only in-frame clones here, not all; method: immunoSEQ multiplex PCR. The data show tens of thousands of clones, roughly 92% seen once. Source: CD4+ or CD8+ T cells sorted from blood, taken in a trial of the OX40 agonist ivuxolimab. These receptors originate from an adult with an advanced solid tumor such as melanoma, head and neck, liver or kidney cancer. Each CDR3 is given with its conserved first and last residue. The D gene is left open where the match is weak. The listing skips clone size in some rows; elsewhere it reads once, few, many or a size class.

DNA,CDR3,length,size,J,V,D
TGTGCCAGTACTACACGAGGGGGCGCAAGCACTGAAGCTTTCTTT,CASTTRGGASTEAFF,15,.,TRBJ1-1,TRBV27,TRBD1
TGTGCCAGCAGTTTGGGTCCGAACACTGAAGCTTTCTTT,CASSLGPNTEAFF,13,once,TRBJ1-1,TRBV27,.
TGTGCCAGCAGTTACACGATCACAGATACGCAGTATTTT,CASSYTITDTQYF,13,once,TRBJ2-3,TRBV27,.
TGCGCCAGCACTTCTAGCGGGGGGGTGCAGTTCTTC,CASTSSGGVQFF,12,.,TRBJ2-1,TRBV10-1,TRBD2
TGTGCCAGCAGCCAGTGGGGGGCCCGGGACTATGGCTACACCTTC,CASSQWGARDYGYTF,15,.,TRBJ1-2,TRBV14,.
TGTGCCAGCAGCTTAGGTTGGACTAGCCGATCCGAGACCCAGTACTTC,CASSLGWTSRSETQYF,16,.,TRBJ2-5,TRBV7-8,TRBD2
TGTGCCAGCACCAACCCGGGGAACGATGGCTACACCTTC,CASTNPGNDGYTF,13,.,TRBJ1-2,TRBV2,.
TGTGCCAGCAGGCAGGGGAACTATGGCTACACCTTC,CASRQGNYGYTF,12,.,TRBJ1-2,TRBV6-1,.
TGCAGCGTTCCGATGGGGGAAAAACTGTTTTTT,CSVPMGEKLFF,11,.,TRBJ1-4,TRBV29-1,.
TGCGCCAGCAGCCAAGTGAGGGGACAAAGGGCTTTCTTT,CASSQVRGQRAFF,13,few,TRBJ1-1,TRBV4-1,.
TGTGCCAGCAGCCGACGTGGGTTACGGGACAGGGTATACAATGAGCAGTTCTTC,CASSRRGLRDRVYNEQFF,18,.,TRBJ2-1,TRBV21-1,.
TGTGCCAGCAGGGCGGGACAGGGAATTGAAAAACTGTTTTTT,CASRAGQGIEKLFF,14,.,TRBJ1-4,TRBV7-8,TRBD1
TGTGCCAGCTCACGGACAGGTTCTAATGAAAAACTGTTTTTT,CASSRTGSNEKLFF,14,once,TRBJ1-4,TRBV11-2,TRBD1
TGTGCCAGCAGCCAAACTAGCGGTCCCTACGAGCAGTACTTC,CASSQTSGPYEQYF,14,.,TRBJ2-7,TRBV14,TRBD2
TGTGCCAGCAGCTTGGCTAGTTCGGATGAGCAGTTCTTC,CASSLASSDEQFF,13,.,TRBJ2-1,TRBV5-6,.
TGTGCCAGCAGGATTTATAGCAATCAGCCCCAGCATTTT,CASRIYSNQPQHF,13,.,TRBJ1-5,TRBV6-1,.
TGCGCCAGCAGCCAGGGGATAACACAGGGGGCGCGGTCGTATGGCTACACCTTC,CASSQGITQGARSYGYTF,18,.,TRBJ1-2,TRBV4-1,TRBD1
TGTGCCAGCAGTTCTAGCGGGGGGGCCCAAGAGACCCAGTACTTC,CASSSSGGAQETQYF,15,.,TRBJ2-5,TRBV28,TRBD2
TGCGCCAGCTCTCAGGGAGACAGCTTCTATGGCTACACCTTC,CASSQGDSFYGYTF,14,.,TRBJ1-2,TRBV10-2,.
TGCGCCAGCAGCCAAGATAGAAGGCCAGGACCCCTTGGGACAGAGAACACTGAAGCTTTCTTT,CASSQDRRPGPLGTENTEAFF,21,once,TRBJ1-1,TRBV4-3,TRBD1
TGTGCCAGCAGCTTAGGGGGAGGCGCCGGGGAGCTGTTTTTT,CASSLGGGAGELFF,14,.,TRBJ2-2,TRBV7-6,.
TGTGCCAGCAGTGATGGAACTAGCGGCAGCACAGATACGCAGTATTTT,CASSDGTSGSTDTQYF,16,.,TRBJ2-3,TRBV2,TRBD2
TGTGCCAGTAACAACCCCCCGGGGACCCAGTACTTC,CASNNPPGTQYF,12,.,TRBJ2-5,TRBV19,.
TGTGCCAGCAGCCCGACGGGGACAGGAACGCTAGGGCAGTACTTC,CASSPTGTGTLGQYF,15,.,TRBJ2-7,TRBV11-2,TRBD1
TGTGCCCTTGGGTACTACAATGAGCAGTTCTTC,CALGYYNEQFF,11,.,TRBJ2-1,TRBV30,.
TGTGCCAGCAGTGGGAAGGGACGGGCCAACGTCCTGACTTTC,CASSGKGRANVLTF,14,.,TRBJ2-6,TRBV25-1,.
TGTGCCAGCAGAGGGACAGGGGACGGCTACACCTTC,CASRGTGDGYTF,12,.,TRBJ1-2,TRBV21-1,.
TGCGCCAGCAGCCAAAGGGCAAATCAAGAGACCCAGTACTTC,CASSQRANQETQYF,14,once,TRBJ2-5,TRBV4-1,.
TGTGCCAGCAGCCCAACTGGGACAGGGGGCAATGGCTACACCTTC,CASSPTGTGGNGYTF,15,.,TRBJ1-2,TRBV7-3,TRBD1
TGTGCCAGCAGCTTCCGGGACAGGGAGGCCAATGAGCAGTTCTTC,CASSFRDREANEQFF,15,.,TRBJ2-1,TRBV7-8,TRBD1
TGCGCCAGCAGCCAAGAACAGTACACAGATACGCAGTATTTT,CASSQEQYTDTQYF,14,.,TRBJ2-3,TRBV4-3,.
TGTGCCAGCAGCGCGGGCAATTCTGAGCAGTTCTTC,CASSAGNSEQFF,12,.,TRBJ2-1,TRBV7-9,.
TGTGCCAGCAGTTACACAGGGGGCTACGAGACCCAGTACTTC,CASSYTGGYETQYF,14,.,TRBJ2-5,TRBV6-6,TRBD1
TGCGCCAGCAGCCAAGATGGGACAGGGGGTTACAATGAGCAGTTCTTC,CASSQDGTGGYNEQFF,16,once,TRBJ2-1,TRBV4-3,TRBD1
TGTGCCAGCAGTAAAAAGGGCTACGAGCAGTACTTC,CASSKKGYEQYF,12,.,TRBJ2-7,TRBV27,.
TGTGCCAGCAGCTTCGGGGAGACCCAGTACTTC,CASSFGETQYF,11,.,TRBJ2-5,TRBV5-4,.
TGTGCCAGCAGCGGCGGACACTCTGAGAGTTTGTTGGGCTACACCTTC,CASSGGHSESLLGYTF,16,once,TRBJ1-2,TRBV9,.
TGTGCCAGCATGACAGGGGGCCCATCCTACGAGCAGTACTTC,CASMTGGPSYEQYF,14,.,TRBJ2-7,TRBV6-1,TRBD1
TGTGCCAGTAGTTCAGCGTTAACAGATACGCAGTATTTT,CASSSALTDTQYF,13,.,TRBJ2-3,TRBV19,.
TGTGCCAGCAGCTCCCTCGGGACAGGGTTGGGCACAGATACGCAGTATTTT,CASSSLGTGLGTDTQYF,17,.,TRBJ2-3,TRBV7-6,TRBD1
TGTGCCAGCAGTGCCGGAGATGATGAGCAGTTCTTC,CASSAGDDEQFF,12,.,TRBJ2-1,TRBV25-1,.
TGTGCCAGCAGTTTGAGGCAGTACTATGGCTACACCTTC,CASSLRQYYGYTF,13,.,TRBJ1-2,TRBV27,.
TGTGCCAGCACCTCCTTCAGAGGCAATCAGCCCCAGCATTTT,CASTSFRGNQPQHF,14,.,TRBJ1-5,TRBV27,.
TGCAGCGTTGAAGGCGGGACCGACTACGAGCAGTACTTC,CSVEGGTDYEQYF,13,.,TRBJ2-7,TRBV29-1,.
TGCAGCGTTGAGGACAGGGGACTCAATGAGCAGTTCTTC,CSVEDRGLNEQFF,13,.,TRBJ2-1,TRBV29-1,TRBD1
TGTGCCAGCAGCTTAGGGTGGGGTGGAACCCAAGAGACCCAGTACTTC,CASSLGWGGTQETQYF,16,.,TRBJ2-5,TRBV7-9,.